This TCR beta chain came from a study of a mutant IDH1 vaccine in newly diagnosed glioma (TCRdb year 2021). Broadly, across the study: Of the roughly 31 treated patients, approximately 60% were male and about 40% were female, and the mean age was approximately 37 years. Prior to enrollment, standard therapy consisting of radiotherapy alone, temozolomide alone, or radiochemotherapy with temozolomide had been administered to patients, with the combination being received by most patients. Longitudinal TCRB deep sequencing was done for some 26 treated patients, wherever samples were available for exploratory analyses. Peripheral blood was drawn at six visits: V03 (baseline), V05, V07, V10, V12 and V13. The full study reports these points: Selection of PBMC samples for TCRB deep sequencing was based on availability. No apparent relationship was observed between pseudoprogression and alterations in the top peripheral T cell clonotypes detected by TCRB sequencing. Immune responses induced by the vaccine were seen in about 93% of patients across multiple MHC alleles. The authors noted that analyses of patient blood samples could not be reproduced because of sample limitations.

This clone was observed a handful of times. Its antigen is not yet known. No much larger clone is present one base from it, and per-base qualities are unavailable. Inclusive of the bounding cysteine and phenylalanine, the CDR3 is 13 residues long. Of all the DNA, just the CDR3 is kept, 39 bases in frame from base 1. Taken from the germline V gene (reference sequence), the CDR1 and CDR2 loops are LNHDA and SQIVND. Trimming at the junction amounts to 8 bases on V and 3 bases on J, and the germline ends lie 13 bases apart. Library preparation was by the immunoSEQ multiplex PCR assay. Rearranged TCR beta chain sequences were amplified with the hsTCRB Kit following the manufacturer's protocol. An Illumina MiSeq was used to sequence the TCRB libraries. As for the original processing: The proprietary platform of the kit vendor was used for demultiplexing, trimming and gene mapping. Imported from immuneACCESS, the table was reduced by TCRdb to in-frame sequences with V and J called. These copies leave out some clones; in studies compared against another copy, an unresolved V gene accounts for under half, and the cause of the remainder is not known. For V, J and clone size, that table is used; D and trimming come from the DNA. Across this sample there are about 92,000 clones, with under 90% seen only once. The ten most abundant clones make up 7.4% of the sample.

The sample's time point, from its label and the paper: baseline, week 1 (first vaccination visit). What the treatment or condition label conveys for this sample: pre-vaccination baseline after standard-of-care therapy. All donors had newly diagnosed IDH1-mutant astrocytomas of WHO grade 3 or 4 that showed loss of nuclear ATRX. The samples were drawn from NOA16, a multicentre, single-arm, open-label phase I trial in Germany that tested a mutant IDH1 peptide vaccine in humans for the first time. Visit V03 blood draws served as the baseline sample for immunogenicity testing. The DNeasy Blood and Tissue Kit was used to extract genomic DNA from EDTA blood for TCRB sequencing.

The chain links TRBV19 with TRBJ1-2, with no reliable assignment of the D segment. Material: PBMCs, obtained from a glioma patient treated with radiotherapy, temozolomide or both. This clonotype originated in a woman aged 45-60 years with glioma. The CDR3 corresponds to CASSWAEDYGYTF. The nucleotide sequence is TGTGCCAGTTCATGGGCGGAGGACTATGGCTACACCTTC.